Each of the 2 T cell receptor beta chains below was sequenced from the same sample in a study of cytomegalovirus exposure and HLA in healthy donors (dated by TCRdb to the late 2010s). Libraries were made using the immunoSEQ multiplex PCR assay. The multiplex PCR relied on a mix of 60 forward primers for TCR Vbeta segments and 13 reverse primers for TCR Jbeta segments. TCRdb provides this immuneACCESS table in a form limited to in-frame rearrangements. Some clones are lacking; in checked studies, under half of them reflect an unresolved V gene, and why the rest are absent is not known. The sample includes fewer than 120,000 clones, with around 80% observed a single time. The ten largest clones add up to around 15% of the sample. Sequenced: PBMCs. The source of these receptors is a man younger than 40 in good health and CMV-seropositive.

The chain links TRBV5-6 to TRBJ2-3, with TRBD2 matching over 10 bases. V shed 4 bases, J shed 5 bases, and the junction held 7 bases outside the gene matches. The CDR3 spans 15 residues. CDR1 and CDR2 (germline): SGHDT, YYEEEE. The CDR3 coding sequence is TGTGCCAGCAGCCCCGAGCGGGGGGGCATAGATACGCAGTATTTT. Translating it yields CASSPERGGIDTQYF. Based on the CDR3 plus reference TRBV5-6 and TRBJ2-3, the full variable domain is DAGVTQSPTHLIKTRGQQVTLRCSPKSGHDTVSWYQQALGQGPQFIFQYYEEEERQRGNFPDRFSGHQFPNYSSELNVNALLLGDSALYLCASSPERGGIDTQYFGPGTRLTVL.

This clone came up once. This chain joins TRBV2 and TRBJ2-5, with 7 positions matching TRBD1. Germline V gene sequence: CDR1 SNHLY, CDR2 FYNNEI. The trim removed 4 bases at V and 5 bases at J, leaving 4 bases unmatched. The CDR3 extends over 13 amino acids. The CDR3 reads CASSVQGVETQYF. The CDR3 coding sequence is TGTGCCAGCAGTGTTCAGGGGGTGGAGACCCAGTACTTC.